A single sample is the source of the 17 T cell receptor beta chains below, sequenced in a study of cytomegalovirus exposure and HLA in healthy donors. The PCR contained 60 Vbeta and 13 Jbeta primers. Data came from immunoSEQ multiplex PCR; TCRdb stores just in-frame clones and leaves some out. There are about 98,000 clones in the sample; about four fifths occur only once, and 3% to 4% lies in the top ten. The sample consisted of PBMCs. The receptors shown here come from a female donor in good health and CMV-seropositive.

In its sample, this clone was seen a few times. The chain has TRBV5-1 and TRBJ2-1; a possible D gene is TRBD1 (6 bases). The CDR3 contains 17 residues. From germline, CDR1 is SGHRS and CDR2 YFSETQ. V shed 0 bases and J shed 7 bases, with 20 bases lying between them. CDR3 nucleotide sequence: TGCGCCAGCAGCTTGGCCAGGGTAACAGGGCCGTGGAATGAGCAGTTCTTC. This translates into CASSLARVTGPWNEQFF.

The V gene is TRBV5-4, the J gene TRBJ1-3; D possibly corresponds to TRBD1 (6 bases). This CDR3 spans 15 amino acids. Per germline, CDR1 SGHNT and CDR2 YYREEE (reference sequence). The V gene lost 2 bases and the J gene lost 4 bases, with 13 bases spanning the gap. The CDR3 coding sequence is TGTGCCAGCAGCTTACAGGGTGTTGCCGGAAACACCATATATTTT. This gives the protein CASSLQGVAGNTIYF.

The table lists this clone with a few counts. V and J are TRBV30 and TRBJ2-7, with 8 bases matching TRBD1. The CDR3 consists of 14 residues. V lost 4 bases, J lost 3 bases, and 8 bases stayed unmatched. Germline V CDR1 and CDR2: GTSNPN, SVGIG (reference sequence). CDR3 sequence: CAWTKTGGDYEQYF. For the CDR3, the DNA is TGTGCCTGGACCAAAACAGGGGGAGACTACGAGCAGTACTTC.

The rearrangement joins TRBV28 to TRBJ1-1, with 7 nucleotides matching TRBD1. V shed 2 bases, J shed 4 bases, and the junction held 7 bases outside the gene matches. CDR1 is MDHEN and CDR2 is SYDVKM in the germline V gene. The CDR3 is 15 amino acids. The CDR3 coding sequence is TGTGCCAGCAGTTTAGGGACAGCCCTTCTCACTGAAGCTTTCTTT. This encodes CASSLGTALLTEAFF.

The chain carries TRBV7-6 and TRBJ1-4; D might be TRBD1 (5 bases). V lost 0 bases to trimming and J lost 6 bases, with 8 bases between them. Per germline, CDR1 SGHVS and CDR2 FNYEAQ. CDR3 length: 14 residues. CDR3 protein: CASSLAGQYEKLFF. The CDR3 DNA is TGTGCCAGCAGCTTAGCGGGGCAGTATGAAAAACTGTTTTTT.

The genes are TRBV7-2 and TRBJ1-1, with 8 bases matching TRBD1. CDR3 size: 17 residues. V shed 3 bases, J shed 1 base, and the junction held 10 bases outside the gene matches. Germline V gives CDR1 SGHTA, CDR2 FQGNSA. In DNA form, the CDR3 reads TGTGCCAGCAGCTTCCCGCAGGGGGCAACATCGAACACTGAAGCTTTCTTT. This encodes CASSFPQGATSNTEAFF.

This sequence joins TRBV1 and TRBJ2-3; TRBD2, the D gene given by the table, was not confirmed from the DNA. TRBV1 is assigned pseudogene status. The CDR3 extends over 18 amino acids. The CDR3 nucleotides read TGCACCAGCAGCCCCCGACTAGCGGGGGGGCCGGAGGGAGGTACGCAGTATTTT. Translation: CTSSPRLAGGPEGGTQYF.

The chain combines TRBV5-4 with TRBJ2-1; TRBD1 is a possible D gene (6 bases). The V gene lost 4 bases and the J gene lost 4 bases, with 9 bases spanning the gap. There are 13 residues in the CDR3. CDR1 SGHNT and CDR2 YYREEE come from the germline V gene (reference sequence). CDR3: CASSPQGYNEQFF. The CDR3 DNA reads as TGTGCCAGCAGCCCGCAGGGGTACAATGAGCAGTTCTTC.

The rearrangement links TRBV28 to TRBJ1-2; no definite D call. V was cut by 5 bases and J by 2 bases, with 18 bases left in between. CDR3 length: 16 amino acids. The V gene's germline CDR1 is MDHEN and CDR2 SYDVKM. CDR3 residues: CASSPPGREGNYGYTF. In DNA, the CDR3 is TGTGCCAGCAGTCCCCCCGGGAGGGAAGGGAACTATGGCTACACCTTC.

The chain couples TRBV9 to TRBJ1-3, with D perhaps matching TRBD1 (5 bases). Looked up from germline, CDR1 is SGDLS and CDR2 is YYNGEE. The CDR3 contains 18 residues. V was cut by 3 bases and J by 0 bases, with 19 bases left in between. CDR3 DNA sequence: TGTGCCAGCAGCGGAAGACAGATTTCTTCCAGCTCTGGAAACACCATATATTTT. Its translation: CASSGRQISSSSGNTIYF.

The chain has TRBV4-1 and TRBJ2-7; TRBD1 is a possible D gene (6 bases). The CDR3 runs 12 residues. Germline V gives CDR1 MGHRA, CDR2 YSYEKL. The V end lost 1 base, the J end lost 7 bases, and 8 bases lay between the germline ends. The CDR3 nucleotides are TGCGCCAGCAGCCAAGGAGGGGGAGAGCAGTACTTC. This translates into CASSQGGGEQYF.

J is TRBJ1-2 and V is TRBV2, with 9 nucleotides matching TRBD1. Germline V gives CDR1 SNHLY, CDR2 FYNNEI. The CDR3 contains 14 residues. After removal of 9 bases from V and 6 bases from J, the junction contained 11 bases not matched to a gene. DNA of the CDR3: TGTGCCAGATACTATGGACAGGGGTTCGATGGCTACACCTTC. Its protein product is CARYYGQGFDGYTF. The full variable domain, its missing parts supplied by reference TRBV2 and TRBJ1-2, is EPEVTQTPSHQVTQMGQEVILRCVPISNHLYFYWYRQILGQKVEFLVSFYNNEISEKSEIFDDQFSVERPDGSNFTLKIRSTKLEDSAMYFCARYYGQGFDGYTFGSGTRLTVV.

This clone was seen more than once but under ten times. V usage is TRBV5-4 and J usage is TRBJ2-5; D is possibly TRBD1 (6 bases). The CDR3 is 16 residues long. Germline V CDR1 and CDR2: SGHNT, YYREEE (reference sequence). Trimming took off 4 bases at V and 4 bases at J, with 20 bases between the two ends. In DNA, the CDR3 is TGTGCCAGCAGCCCCGCCAAGGTCAGGGGCCTAGAGACCCAGTACTTC. This translates into CASSPAKVRGLETQYF.

This rearrangement joins TRBV19 to TRBJ2-2; unclear D gene. V was clipped by 10 bases and J by 7 bases, with 7 bases between them. Germline V gene sequence: CDR1 LNHDA, CDR2 SQIVND (reference sequence). The CDR3 is 10 residues long. The CDR3 here is CATYSGELFF. The CDR3 nucleotides are TGTGCCACTTACAGCGGGGAGCTGTTTTTT.

The chain carries TRBV19 and TRBJ1-1; D unclear. The CDR3 is made up of 13 amino acids. Trimming shortened V by 5 bases and J by 3 bases, and 10 bases separated the two germline ends. Germline values: CDR1 LNHDA, CDR2 SQIVND (reference sequence). CDR3 bases: TGTGCCAGTAGTCCTACGGGATACACTGAAGCTTTCTTT. This gives the protein CASSPTGYTEAFF.

This clone was seen only once. V usage is TRBV27 and J usage is TRBJ1-2, with D possibly matching TRBD1 (5 bases). From germline, CDR1 is MNHEY and CDR2 SMNVEV (reference sequence). The CDR3 runs 13 residues. The V and J ends lost 3 bases and 3 bases respectively, with 8 bases between them. For the CDR3, the DNA is TGTGCCAGCAGTTTTTCAGGGTACTATGGCTACACCTTC. Translation gives CASSFSGYYGYTF.

The genes are TRBV5-6 and TRBJ1-2; D is possibly TRBD1 (5 bases). The CDR3 has 14 residues. Per the germline V gene, CDR1 is SGHDT and CDR2 is YYEEEE. The V and J ends lost 0 bases and 5 bases respectively, with 11 bases between them. Here the CDR3 reads CASSLEAGKYGYTF. As DNA, the CDR3 is TGTGCCAGCAGCTTGGAGGCAGGGAAGTATGGCTACACCTTC.